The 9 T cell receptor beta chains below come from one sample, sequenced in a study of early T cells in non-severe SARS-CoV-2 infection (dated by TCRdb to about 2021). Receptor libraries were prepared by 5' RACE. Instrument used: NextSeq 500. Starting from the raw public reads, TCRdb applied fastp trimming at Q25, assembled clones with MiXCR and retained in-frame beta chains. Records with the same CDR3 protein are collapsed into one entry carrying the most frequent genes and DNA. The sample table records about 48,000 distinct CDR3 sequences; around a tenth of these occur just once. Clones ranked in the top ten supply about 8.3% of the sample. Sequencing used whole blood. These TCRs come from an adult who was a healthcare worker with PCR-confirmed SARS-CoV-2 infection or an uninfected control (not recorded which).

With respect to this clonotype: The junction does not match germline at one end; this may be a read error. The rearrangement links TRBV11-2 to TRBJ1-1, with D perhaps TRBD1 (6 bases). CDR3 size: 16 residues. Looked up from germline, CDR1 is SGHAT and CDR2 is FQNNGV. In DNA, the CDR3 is TGTGTCAGCAGCTTAGCTGACCCCAGGGGGAACACTGAAGCTTTCTTT. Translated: CVSSLADPRGNTEAFF. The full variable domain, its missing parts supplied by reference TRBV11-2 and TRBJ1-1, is EAGVAQSPRYKIIEKRQSVAFWCNPISGHATLYWYQQILGQGPKLLIQFQNNGVVDDSQLPKDRFSAERLKGVDSTLKIQPAKLEDSAVYLCVSSLADPRGNTEAFFGQGTRLTVV.

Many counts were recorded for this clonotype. CDR3 protein: CASSEGGQHTGELFF. The CDR3 DNA reads as TGTGCCAGCAGTGAAGGGGGACAGCACACCGGGGAGCTGTTTTTT. This chain joins TRBV6-4 and TRBJ2-2; 7 bases are shared with TRBD1. Germline V gene lookup returns CDR1 MRHNA and CDR2 SNTAGT. This CDR3 is 15 amino acids long. The trim removed 3 bases at V and 3 bases at J, leaving 4 bases unmatched.

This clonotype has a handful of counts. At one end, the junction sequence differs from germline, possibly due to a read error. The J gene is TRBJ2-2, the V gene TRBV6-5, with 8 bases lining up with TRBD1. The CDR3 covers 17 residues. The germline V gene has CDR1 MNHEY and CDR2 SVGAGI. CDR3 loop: CASRSPGQVSNTGELFF. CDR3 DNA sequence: TGTGCCAGCCGGTCTCCGGGACAGGTTTCGAACACCGGGGAGCTTTTTTTT.

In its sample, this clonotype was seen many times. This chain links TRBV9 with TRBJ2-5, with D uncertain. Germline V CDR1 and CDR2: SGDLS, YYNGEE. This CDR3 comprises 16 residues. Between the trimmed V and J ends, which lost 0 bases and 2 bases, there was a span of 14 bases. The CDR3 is CASSVGAYSTQETQYF. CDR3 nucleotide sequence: TGTGCCAGCAGCGTAGGCGCTTATTCTACTCAAGAGACCCAGTACTTC. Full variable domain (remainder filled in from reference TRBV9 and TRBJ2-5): DSGVTQTPKHLITATGQRVTLRCSPRSGDLSVYWYQQSLDQGLQFLIQYYNGEERAKGNILERFSAQQFPDLHSELNLSSLELGDSALYFCASSVGAYSTQETQYFGPGTRLLVL.

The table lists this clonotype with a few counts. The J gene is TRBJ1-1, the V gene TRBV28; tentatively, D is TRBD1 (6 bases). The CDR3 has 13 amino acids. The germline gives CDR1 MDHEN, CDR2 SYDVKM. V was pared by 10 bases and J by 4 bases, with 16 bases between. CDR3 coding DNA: TGTGCCACCACACAGGGTTGGTCCACTGAAGCTTTCTTT. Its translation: CATTQGWSTEAFF.

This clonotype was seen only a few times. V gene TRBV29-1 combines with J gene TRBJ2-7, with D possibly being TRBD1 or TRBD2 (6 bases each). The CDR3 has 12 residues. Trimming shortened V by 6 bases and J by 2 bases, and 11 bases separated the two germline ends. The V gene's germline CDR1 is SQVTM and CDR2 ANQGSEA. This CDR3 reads CSVGGTPYEQYF. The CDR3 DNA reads TGCAGCGTCGGGGGCACCCCCTACGAGCAGTACTTC.

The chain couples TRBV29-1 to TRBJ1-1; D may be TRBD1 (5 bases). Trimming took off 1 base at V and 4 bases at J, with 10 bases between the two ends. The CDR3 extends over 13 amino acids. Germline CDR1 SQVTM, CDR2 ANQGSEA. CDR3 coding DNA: TGCAGCGTTGAAGGGACGGGGACCACTGAAGCTTTCTTT. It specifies CSVEGTGTTEAFF.

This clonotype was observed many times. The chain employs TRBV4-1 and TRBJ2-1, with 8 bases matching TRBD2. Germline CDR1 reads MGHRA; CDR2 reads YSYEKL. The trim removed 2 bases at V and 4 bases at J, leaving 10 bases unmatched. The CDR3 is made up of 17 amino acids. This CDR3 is CASSQFLSGSPYNEQFF. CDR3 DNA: TGCGCCAGCAGCCAATTCTTGAGCGGGAGCCCTTACAATGAGCAGTTCTTC.

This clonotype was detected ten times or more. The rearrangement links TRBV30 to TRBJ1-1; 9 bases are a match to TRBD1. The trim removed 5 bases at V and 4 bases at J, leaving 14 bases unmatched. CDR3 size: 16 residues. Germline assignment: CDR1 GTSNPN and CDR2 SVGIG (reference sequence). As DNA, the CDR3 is TGTGCCTGGGCCCCGGGACAGGGCGAAGGAGGCACTGAAGCTTTCTTT. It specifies CAWAPGQGEGGTEAFF.